One sample yielded the 11 T cell receptor beta chains listed below, sequenced in a study of identical twins. MiXCR, applied by TCRdb to the 5' RACE reads, yields one record per CDR3 protein. Of 1.5 million to 2 million distinct CDR3 sequences in the sample, about 32% were seen once. The sequencing sample was made of cord blood. The receptors were sampled from a newborn girl in good health.

Of note for this clonotype: This may be a read error: a much more frequent sequence differs by one nucleotide. The J gene is TRBJ2-3, the V gene TRBV7-9, with D possibly being TRBD2 (6 bases). The CDR3 sequence is 15 residues long. Germline V gene data show CDR1 as SEHNR and CDR2 as FQNEAQ (reference sequence). Deletions cut 5 bases from V and 3 bases from J, with 15 bases between. CDR3 DNA sequence: TGTGCCAGCAGCGTATACGGGGGACTGACAGATACGCAGTATTTT. This encodes CASSVYGGLTDTQYF. Based on the CDR3 plus reference TRBV7-9 and TRBJ2-3, the full variable domain is DTGVSQNPRHKITKRGQNVTFRCDPISEHNRLYWYRQTLGQGPEFLTYFQNEAQLEKSRLLSDRFSAERPKGSFSTLEIQRTEQGDSAMYLCASSVYGGLTDTQYFGPGTRLTVL.

V and J are TRBV5-1 and TRBJ2-1; 10 positions match TRBD2. Trimming cost V 4 bases and J 7 bases; bases outside gene matches: 11. Germline V gene sequence: CDR1 SGHRS, CDR2 YFSETQ. There are 16 residues in the CDR3. The CDR3 nucleotides are TGCGCCAGCAGCCCCCCCCGGACTAGCGGAATAAATGAGCAGTTCTTC. This codes for CASSPPRTSGINEQFF.

V is TRBV20-1 and J is TRBJ1-5; D remains unclear. The CDR3 is made up of 14 amino acids. V was shortened by 3 bases and J by 5 bases, with 14 bases between the two germline ends. CDR1 is DFQATT and CDR2 is SNEGSKA in the germline V gene (reference sequence). CDR3 loop: CSASDQQLYQPQHF. The CDR3 region has the DNA TGCAGTGCTAGTGACCAGCAATTATATCAGCCCCAGCATTTT.

Written as DNA, the CDR3 is TGTGCCACCCGAAGGATTTCCTACGAGCAGTACTTC. As protein: CATRRISYEQYF. The rearrangement links TRBV28 to TRBJ2-7, with D uncertain. Germline V gene data show CDR1 as MDHEN and CDR2 as SYDVKM. The CDR3 extends over 12 amino acids. Deletions cut 10 bases from V and 1 base from J, with 11 bases between.

Note on this clonotype: A much bigger clone sits one base away, suggesting this may be a read error. The rearrangement joins TRBV27 to TRBJ2-5; the D is unclear. V was cut by 10 bases and J by 4 bases, with 4 bases left in between. The CDR3 spans 9 residues. From germline, CDR1 is MNHEY and CDR2 SMNVEV (reference sequence). The CDR3 DNA is TGTGCCATCACAGAGACCCAGTACTTC. Amino acid sequence: CAITETQYF.

This chain connects TRBV25-1 to TRBJ2-7, with D perhaps matching TRBD1 (6 bases). Trimming pared 3 bases from V and 6 bases from J, leaving 12 bases between. The CDR3 has 13 amino acids. Germline CDR1 MGHDK, CDR2 SYGVNS. The CDR3 reads CASSEWTAFEQYF. The CDR3, as DNA: TGTGCCAGCAGTGAGTGGACAGCCTTCGAGCAGTACTTC.

This clonotype has a handful of counts. The chain joins TRBV6-5 to TRBJ1-2, with D tentatively TRBD1 (6 bases). V lost 8 bases and J lost 7, with 17 bases in between. Germline V CDR1 and CDR2: MNHEY, SVGAGI. This CDR3 spans 13 amino acids. The CDR3 DNA sequence: TGTGCCAGCGTATCAGGGGCTTACTCTGGCTACACCTTC. Protein sequence: CASVSGAYSGYTF.

This clonotype is a singleton in its sample. CDR3 residues: CASGLSTGNTEAFF. CDR3 coding DNA: TGTGCTAGTGGTTTGTCCACAGGGAACACTGAAGCTTTCTTT. The chain has TRBV12-5 and TRBJ1-1, with D possibly TRBD1 on 5 matching bases. The CDR3 runs to 14 residues. The germline V gene encodes CDR1 LGHNT and CDR2 FRNRAP. V dropped 2 bases and J dropped 1 base, with 8 bases sitting between them.

This clonotype appeared a few times. V and J are TRBV20-1 and TRBJ2-1, with 14 bases lining up with TRBD2. This CDR3 is 18 amino acids long. Germline assignment: CDR1 DFQATT and CDR2 SNEGSKA (reference sequence). V lost 6 bases, J lost 1 base, and 11 bases stayed unmatched. CDR3 sequence (DNA): TGCAGTGCGGTCGGACTAGCGGGGGGACCAACTTCCTACAATGAGCAGTTCTTC. Its translation is CSAVGLAGGPTSYNEQFF.

The chain employs TRBV12-3 or TRBV12-4 and TRBJ2-3, with 8 bases aligning to TRBD2. J gave up 2 bases and V 6 bases, and 10 bases lay outside the gene matches. The CDR3 sequence is 16 residues long. The DNA of the CDR3 is TGTGCCAGCAGACGGGGGGGGTTGATGACCACAGATACGCAGTATTTT. Translation gives CASRRGGLMTTDTQYF.

This clonotype was observed a few times. The chain uses TRBV13 and TRBJ1-2; D gene uncertain. Per the germline V gene, CDR1 is PRHDT and CDR2 is FYEKMQ (reference sequence). This CDR3 is built from 14 residues. With 0 bases removed from V and 8 bases from J, the gap between germline ends came to 13 bases. The CDR3 sequence: CASSLGRTTGGYTF. CDR3 bases: TGTGCCAGCAGCTTAGGGAGGACGACGGGCGGCTACACCTTC.